The clone carrying this TCR beta chain was seen repeatedly, ten times or more. The antigen is not known. In building TCR beta libraries, iRepertoire HTBI primers were used together with Arm-PCR of CDR3 regions. TCRdb re-called the multiplex PCR reads with MiXCR, one entry per CDR3 protein. The table records about 290,000 distinct CDR3 sequences, under 25% of them present only once. Documented time point: persistent/refractory GD, antithyroid drugs over 5 years with positive TRAb. TCR sequences were obtained from RNA taken from PBMCs. With EDTA tubes as the receptacles, 7 to 9 milliliters of peripheral blood were drawn. The data were taken from a study of regulatory T cells in long-lasting Graves disease. Whole-study findings and limits: Comparison showed that persistent patients shared more public clonotypes (about 2,700) than new patients (around 1,000).

Germline V gene lookup returns CDR1 SGDLS and CDR2 YYNGEE. Trimming cost V 4 bases and J 2 bases, with 15 bases left between them. The CDR3 extends over 15 amino acids. The TCR comes from a female donor with Graves disease. The specimen comprised peripheral blood mononuclear cells (PBMCs), sampled when the disease was refractory, from a patient treated with antithyroid drugs. The chain couples TRBV9 to TRBJ2-5; the D is unclear. The CDR3 region has the DNA TGTGCCAGCAGCCTAACCGACCTACCTCAAGAGACCCAGTACTTC. Amino acid sequence: CASSLTDLPQETQYF. Full variable domain (outside the CDR3, taken from reference TRBV9 and TRBJ2-5): DSGVTQTPKHLITATGQRVTLRCSPRSGDLSVYWYQQSLDQGLQFLIQYYNGEERAKGNILERFSAQQFPDLHSELNLSSLELGDSALYFCASSLTDLPQETQYFGPGTRLLVL.